This T cell receptor (beta chain) was sequenced during a study of blood T cell repertoires in COVID-19. Background on the study: The United States, Italy and Spain provided the acute and convalescent COVID-19 samples. Sources were T cells, B-cell-depleted T cells, or PBMCs; the material itself was cDNA or gDNA.

Trimming cost V 3 bases and J 1 base; bases outside gene matches: 4. The germline V gene encodes CDR1 KGHSH and CDR2 LQKENI. The CDR3 sequence is 16 residues long. Authors' methods: Reference gene primer amplification gave nucleated cell count estimates. Repertoires were generated with immunoSEQ multiplex PCR, while TCRdb's copy carries only in-frame clones and drops some. V and J calls and clone size are copied from that table; D and trimming were computed from the DNA. The sample lists over 200,000 clones; nearly 90% were seen once. The TCR originated in a human donor in a cohort sampled during active COVID-19. The rearrangement links TRBV18 to TRBJ2-5, with 11 bases fitting TRBD1. Sequenced input: peripheral blood. CDR3 amino acids: CASSPRTGGIQETQYF. The CDR3 DNA reads as TGTGCCAGCTCACCCCGGACAGGGGGCATCCAAGAGACCCAGTACTTC.